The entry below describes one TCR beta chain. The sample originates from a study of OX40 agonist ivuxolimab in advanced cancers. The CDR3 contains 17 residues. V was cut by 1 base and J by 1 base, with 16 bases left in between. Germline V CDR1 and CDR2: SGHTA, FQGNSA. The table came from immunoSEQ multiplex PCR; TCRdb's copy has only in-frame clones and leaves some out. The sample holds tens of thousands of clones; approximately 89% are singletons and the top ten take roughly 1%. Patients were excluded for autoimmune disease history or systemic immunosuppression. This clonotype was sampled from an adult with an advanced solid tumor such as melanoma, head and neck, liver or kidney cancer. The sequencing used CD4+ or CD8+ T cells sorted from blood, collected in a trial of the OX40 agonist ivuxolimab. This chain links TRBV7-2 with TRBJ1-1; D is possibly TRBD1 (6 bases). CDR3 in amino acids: CASSLDWAQGRNTEAFF. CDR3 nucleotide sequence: TGTGCCAGCAGCTTAGACTGGGCTCAGGGGCGGAACACTGAAGCTTTCTTT.